The T cell receptor beta chain under discussion was sequenced for a study of T cell repertoires in cytomegalovirus infection. Study context: Indicated by public TCR beta signatures were CMV infection and matching HLA type.

Comments on this clonotype: Its antigen is unidentified. Being one base from a much bigger clone, this may be a read error.

MiXCR was run by TCRdb on the reads, yielding one entry per CDR3 protein. The sample carries 630,000 or so distinct CDR3 sequences, approximately 25% recorded once. The CDR3 consists of 14 residues. Germline CDR1 reads DFQATT; CDR2 reads SNEGSKA (reference sequence). Study-level results: Summed frequency of shared TCR beta families picked out CMV carriers who also had the relevant HLA.

V gene TRBV20-1 combines with J gene TRBJ2-7; tentative D call: TRBD1 (6 bases). The source material was CD8+ T cells from PBMCs. This TCR derives from a human donor in good health (CMV status not recorded). Some clones in this sample may be carry-over from other donors' samples. This CDR3 is CSVRIQGKAYEQYF. CDR3 in DNA: TGCAGTGTTAGAATCCAGGGGAAGGCCTACGAGCAGTACTTC.